A single sample gave rise to the 7 T cell receptor beta chains below, sequenced in a study of shared clonotypes between healthy human individuals. Sequencing used immunoSEQ multiplex PCR; TCRdb keeps in-frame clones, though not all of them. This sample has approximately 1.4 million clones, with around 98% found just once. The sequencing input was naive CD4+ T cells sorted from blood. Noted subset: CD45RA+ positively selected. These receptors were obtained from a young man in good health.

J is TRBJ1-2 and V is TRBV5-1; possible D gene TRBD1, 5 bases. Germline V gene sequence: CDR1 SGHRS, CDR2 YFSETQ. CDR3 length: 14 amino acids. Deletions cut 0 bases from V and 6 bases from J, with 12 bases between. Written as DNA, the CDR3 is TGCGCCAGCAGCTTGGAAGGGACGGAGAATGGCTACACCTTC. Protein: CASSLEGTENGYTF.

The chain employs TRBV9 and TRBJ1-2; TRBD1 aligns across 9 bases. Germline V gene lookup returns CDR1 SGDLS and CDR2 YYNGEE. The CDR3 covers 15 residues. The V and J ends lost 6 bases and 4 bases, in that order; junction bases with no gene match: 10. The CDR3 bases are TGTGCCAGCACCCGTTACAACAGGGGGCTCTATGGCTACACCTTC. It encodes CASTRYNRGLYGYTF.

The rearrangement uses TRBV7-9 and TRBJ2-5, with 8 bases fitting TRBD2. Per the germline V gene, CDR1 is SEHNR and CDR2 is FQNEAQ (reference sequence). The CDR3 consists of 17 residues. The V segment lost 5 bases and the J segment 1 base; nucleotides outside the gene matches: 12. The DNA of the CDR3 is TGTGCCAGCAGCCCCCGGAGGTTAGCGGGGTTCCAAGAGACCCAGTACTTC. It codes for CASSPRRLAGFQETQYF.

In regard to this clone: This sample includes further DNA sequences coding for the same CDR3. The V call is TRBV9, the J call TRBJ1-5; a possible D gene is TRBD1 (5 bases). Germline-derived CDR1 and CDR2 are SGDLS and YYNGEE. The CDR3 is 13 amino acids. Between the trimmed V and J ends, which lost 5 bases and 5 bases, there was a span of 11 bases. The CDR3, as DNA: TGTGCCAGCAGTCCGACGGGGGATCAGCCCCAGCATTTT. Residues: CASSPTGDQPQHF.

V gene TRBV4-3 combines with J gene TRBJ2-6; D gene unclear. Deletions cut 1 base from V and 0 bases from J, with 7 bases between. The CDR3 is 16 amino acids. Germline V gene sequence: CDR1 LGHNA, CDR2 YSLEER. The CDR3 nucleotides read TGCGCCAGCAGCCAAGTCTTAGGCTCTGGGGCCAACGTCCTGACTTTC. Protein sequence: CASSQVLGSGANVLTF.

The chain carries TRBV6-5 and TRBJ2-1; a possible D gene is TRBD1 (5 bases). Trimming left V 6 bases short and J 4 bases short, with 7 bases between. The CDR3 runs 12 residues. CDR1 is MNHEY and CDR2 is SVGAGI in the germline V gene. The CDR3 loop reads CASRGQYNEQFF. CDR3 sequence (DNA): TGTGCCAGCAGGGGGCAGTACAATGAGCAGTTCTTC.

The V gene is TRBV5-1, the J gene TRBJ1-1; tentative D call: TRBD1 (5 bases). Germline CDR1 is SGHRS and CDR2 is YFSETQ. The CDR3 runs 15 residues. Trimming removed 2 bases from V and 6 bases from J, with 17 bases in between. The CDR3 region is CASSFSSTGFAEAFF. CDR3 DNA: TGCGCCAGCAGCTTCTCATCAACAGGTTTCGCTGAAGCTTTCTTT.